Below are 25 T cell receptor beta chains sequenced from a single sample in a study of blood T cell repertoires in COVID-19. Assay: immunoSEQ multiplex PCR; the TCRdb copy retains only in-frame clones and omits some. The sample lists around 150,000 clones, 75% to 90% occurring once. The material sequenced was peripheral blood. The receptors were gathered from a man between 65 and 85 years old with acute or convalescent COVID-19.

The chain carries TRBV9 and TRBJ2-1; TRBD2 matches 10 bases. This CDR3 region has 16 residues. The ends lost 0 bases at V and 9 bases at J; junction bases unmatched: 9. Germline V lookup: CDR1 SGDLS, CDR2 YYNGEE. The CDR3 protein is CASSVVGSGGAGEQFF. Written as DNA, the CDR3 is TGTGCCAGCAGCGTAGTAGGAAGCGGGGGGGCCGGTGAGCAGTTCTTC.

V is TRBV3-1 (or the pseudogene TRBV3-2) and J is TRBJ1-2; D not certain. Germline values: CDR1 LGHDT, CDR2 YNNKEL (reference sequence). Trimming pared 2 bases from V and 7 bases from J, leaving 17 bases between. The CDR3 extends over 15 amino acids. CDR3 bases: TGTGCCAGCAGCCAACCGGCCCCCCAGGTTGCTGGCTACACCTTC. This sequence encodes CASSQPAPQVAGYTF.

The chain employs TRBV7-2 and TRBJ1-4, with a weak D call TRBD1 (6 bases). Germline-derived CDR1 and CDR2 are SGHTA and FQGNSA. The CDR3 length is 16 residues. Trimming stripped 0 bases from V and 0 bases from J, with 8 bases between. In nucleotides, the CDR3 is TGTGCCAGCAGCTTAGCGAGGGGGTCAACTAATGAAAAACTGTTTTTT. This gives the protein CASSLARGSTNEKLFF.

V and J are TRBV9 and TRBJ1-3; D is uncertain. V was cut by 0 bases and J by 2 bases, with 12 bases left in between. This CDR3 has 16 residues. Germline-derived CDR1 and CDR2 are SGDLS and YYNGEE. DNA of the CDR3: TGTGCCAGCAGCGTAGCGGCGGCGGTAGCTGGAAACACCATATATTTT. Its protein is CASSVAAAVAGNTIYF.

The rearrangement joins TRBV2 to TRBJ1-2, with 8 nucleotides matching TRBD1. The CDR3 consists of 16 residues. Germline CDR1 SNHLY, CDR2 FYNNEI. J gave up 2 bases and V 5 bases, and 10 bases lay outside the gene matches. The CDR3 DNA reads TGTGCCAGCAGTTATACAGGCGCAGGGGGCAACTATGGCTACACCTTC. It specifies CASSYTGAGGNYGYTF.

This chain connects TRBV7-9 to TRBJ1-5; D is unclear. Germline assignment: CDR1 SEHNR and CDR2 FQNEAQ (reference sequence). This CDR3 has 12 amino acids. Trimming took 4 bases from V and 7 from J, leaving 8 bases between them. CDR3 region: CASSSFRQPQHF. The CDR3 DNA reads TGTGCCAGCAGCTCCTTCCGGCAGCCCCAGCATTTT.

The chain joins TRBV2 to TRBJ2-5, with D maybe TRBD2 (6 bases). V lost 2 bases to trimming and J lost 5 bases, with 18 bases between them. CDR1 SNHLY and CDR2 FYNNEI come from the germline V gene. The CDR3 is 16 residues long. CDR3 protein: CASSEYVGGQGETQYF. CDR3 coding DNA: TGTGCCAGCAGTGAATATGTCGGGGGTCAGGGTGAGACCCAGTACTTC.

The CDR3 DNA sequence: TGTGCCAGCTCCCCCCCCGGGCAGGGGGTCAGGACCGGGGAGCTGTTTTTT. It translates to CASSPPGQGVRTGELFF. The chain couples TRBV18 to TRBJ2-2; 7 positions match TRBD1. J was trimmed by 5 bases and V by 6 bases; bases with no gene match: 15. This CDR3 is built from 17 residues. The germline CDR1 and CDR2 sequences are KGHSH and LQKENI.

This clone has only a few counts. CDR3 sequence reads: CASSLGTGSNEQFF. CDR3 DNA sequence: TGCGCCAGCAGCCTAGGGACAGGCTCCAATGAGCAGTTCTTC. The chain combines TRBV5-1 with TRBJ2-1; 8 nucleotides agree with TRBD1. The V segment lost 4 bases and the J segment 6 bases; nucleotides outside the gene matches: 6. Germline V gene data show CDR1 as SGHRS and CDR2 as YFSETQ. The CDR3 sequence is 14 residues long.

The V and J genes are TRBV5-1 and TRBJ1-2, with 8 bases fitting TRBD1. Germline V gives CDR1 SGHRS, CDR2 YFSETQ. The CDR3 is 15 amino acids. The J segment lost 4 bases and the V segment lost 4 bases, leaving 9 bases of the junction unmatched. CDR3 DNA: TGCGCCAGCAGCGTGAATCCGGGACAGGCCTATGGCTACACCTTC. This gives the protein CASSVNPGQAYGYTF.

The V and J genes are TRBV5-1 and TRBJ2-2, with D possibly TRBD1 on 5 matching bases. This CDR3 is built from 13 residues. With 2 bases removed from V and 5 bases from J, the gap between germline ends came to 7 bases. Looked up from germline, CDR1 is SGHRS and CDR2 is YFSETQ. CDR3 amino acids: CASSFRGTGELFF. The DNA of the CDR3 is TGCGCCAGCAGCTTTAGGGGAACCGGGGAGCTGTTTTTT.

This chain joins TRBV2 and TRBJ2-2; TRBD2 might be the D (5 bases). The CDR3 consists of 14 residues. Germline values: CDR1 SNHLY, CDR2 FYNNEI. Trimming stripped 8 bases from V and 2 bases from J, with 12 bases between. The DNA for the CDR3 is TGTGCCAGCCAGACTAACTTTAACACCGGGGAGCTGTTTTTT. It translates to CASQTNFNTGELFF.

This clone was seen more than once but under ten times. This chain connects TRBV7-2 to TRBJ2-2; TRBD2 aligns across 7 bases. This CDR3 region has 17 residues. The junction had 7 bases not matched to a gene; V was cut back by 3 bases and J by 0 bases. CDR1 is SGHTA and CDR2 is FQGNSA in the germline V gene. The CDR3 here is CASSFPSGGTNTGELFF. The CDR3 coding sequence is TGTGCCAGCAGCTTCCCCTCGGGAGGCACGAACACCGGGGAGCTGTTTTTT.

The chain is built from TRBV29-1 and TRBJ2-3; 10 bases are shared with TRBD2. Per the germline V gene, CDR1 is SQVTM and CDR2 is ANQGSEA. This CDR3 contains 15 residues. The V and J ends lost 1 base and 4 bases, in that order; junction bases with no gene match: 5. Here the CDR3 reads CSVEVSGRNSDTQYF. The CDR3 DNA follows: TGCAGCGTTGAAGTTAGCGGGAGGAACTCAGATACGCAGTATTTT.

The rearrangement uses TRBV6-1 and TRBJ2-1; D call uncertain. This CDR3 is built from 16 residues. Germline CDR1 is MNHNS and CDR2 is SASEGT. Trimming pared 0 bases from V and 0 bases from J, leaving 9 bases between. As DNA, the CDR3 is TGTGCCAGCAGTGAAGCGGGTACAGCCTCCTACAATGAGCAGTTCTTC. This sequence encodes CASSEAGTASYNEQFF.

V is TRBV7-9 and J is TRBJ1-6; weak D call: TRBD1 (5 bases). The V end lost 4 bases, the J end lost 4 bases, and 11 bases lay between the germline ends. Per germline, CDR1 SEHNR and CDR2 FQNEAQ (reference sequence). This CDR3 has 15 amino acids. The CDR3 DNA is TGTGCCAGCAGCTCACGGACAAATTATAATTCACCCCTCCACTTT. Translation gives CASSSRTNYNSPLHF.

This chain uses TRBV5-7 with TRBJ2-5; 9 bases map to TRBD2. TRBV5-7 is an ORF; its function is uncertain. This CDR3 is 16 amino acids long. J gave up 2 bases and V 1 base, and 6 bases lay outside the gene matches. CDR3 amino acids: CASSLTGGGGQETQYF. The CDR3 region has the DNA TGTGCCAGCAGCTTGACCGGCGGGGGGGGACAAGAGACCCAGTACTTC.

This clone appeared a few times. This rearrangement joins TRBV10-3 to TRBJ2-2; 7 nucleotides agree with TRBD1. This CDR3 has 17 amino acids. Per the germline V gene, CDR1 is ENHRY and CDR2 is SYGVKD. V lost 0 bases, J lost 0 bases, and 4 bases stayed unmatched. The CDR3, as DNA: TGTGCCATCAGTGAGTCGGGGACAGACTCGAACACCGGGGAGCTGTTTTTT. It encodes CAISESGTDSNTGELFF.

The rearrangement joins TRBV7-8 to TRBJ2-7, with 7 bases fitting TRBD2. J was trimmed by 4 bases and V by 4 bases; bases with no gene match: 16. The germline V gene encodes CDR1 SGHVS and CDR2 FQNEAQ. The CDR3 contains 17 residues. For the CDR3, the DNA is TGTGCCAGCAGCTCGACCGGAGGGACTACCGGAAGTTACGAGCAGTACTTC. Its translation is CASSSTGGTTGSYEQYF.

The genes are TRBV27 and TRBJ2-7, with a tentative D call TRBD2 (5 bases). Germline CDR1 is MNHEY and CDR2 is SMNVEV (reference sequence). V was clipped by 5 bases and J by 7 bases, with 15 bases between them. The CDR3 covers 13 residues. Written as DNA, the CDR3 is TGTGCCAGCAGTCCACAAGGGAGCCGGGAGCAGTACTTC. Translation: CASSPQGSREQYF.

The chain has TRBV7-8 and TRBJ1-5; 8 bases are shared with TRBD1. Per the germline V gene, CDR1 is SGHVS and CDR2 is FQNEAQ. The length of the CDR3 is 16 residues. V shed 5 bases, J shed 1 base, and the junction held 7 bases outside the gene matches. Written as DNA, the CDR3 is TGTGCCAGCAGCCCACGACAGGGGACGAGCAATCAGCCCCAGCATTTT. Its translation is CASSPRQGTSNQPQHF.

The rearrangement joins TRBV7-2 to TRBJ2-1; 7 nucleotides line up with TRBD2. V was clipped by 5 bases and J by 4 bases; unmatched bases: 8. This CDR3 is 15 amino acids long. The germline V gene encodes CDR1 SGHTA and CDR2 FQGNSA. The CDR3 sequence is CASSTTSALYNEQFF. The CDR3 DNA is TGTGCCAGCAGCACAACTAGCGCACTTTACAATGAGCAGTTCTTC.

The chain is built from TRBV7-8 and TRBJ2-1; D uncertain. Trimming left V 2 bases short and J 9 bases short, with 11 bases between. There are 13 residues in the CDR3. Germline loops: CDR1 SGHVS, CDR2 FQNEAQ. The chain's CDR3 is CASSLLESGEQFF. CDR3 nucleotides: TGTGCCAGCAGCTTACTCGAATCAGGTGAGCAGTTCTTC.

The CDR3 spells CASSFSNSPLHF. CDR3 DNA sequence: TGTGCCAGCAGTTTCAGTAATTCACCCCTCCACTTT. The gene calls are TRBV28 and TRBJ1-6, with D hard to call. The CDR3 totals 12 residues. Germline lookup yields CDR1 MDHEN and CDR2 SYDVKM. The V end lost 3 bases, the J end lost 6 bases, and 3 bases lay between the germline ends.

This chain uses TRBV30 with TRBJ2-3; D possibly corresponds to TRBD2 (7 bases). CDR3 length: 15 residues. V shed 3 bases and J shed 4 bases, with 17 bases lying between them. Per the germline V gene, CDR1 is GTSNPN and CDR2 is SVGIG (reference sequence). The CDR3 here is CAWSTGTKGADTQYF. In nucleotides, the CDR3 is TGTGCCTGGAGCACCGGGACTAAGGGGGCAGATACGCAGTATTTT.